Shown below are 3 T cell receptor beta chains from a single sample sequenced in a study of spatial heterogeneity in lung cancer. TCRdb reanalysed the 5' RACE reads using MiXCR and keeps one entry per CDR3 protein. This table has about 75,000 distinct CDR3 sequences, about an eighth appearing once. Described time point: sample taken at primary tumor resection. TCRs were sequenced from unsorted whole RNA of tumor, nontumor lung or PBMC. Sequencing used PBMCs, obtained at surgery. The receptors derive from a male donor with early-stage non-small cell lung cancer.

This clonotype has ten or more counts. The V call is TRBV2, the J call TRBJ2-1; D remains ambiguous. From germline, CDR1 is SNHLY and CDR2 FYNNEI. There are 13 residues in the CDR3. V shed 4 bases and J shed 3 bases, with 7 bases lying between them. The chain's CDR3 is CASSATDYNEQFF. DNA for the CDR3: TGTGCCAGCAGTGCAACAGACTACAATGAGCAGTTCTTC.

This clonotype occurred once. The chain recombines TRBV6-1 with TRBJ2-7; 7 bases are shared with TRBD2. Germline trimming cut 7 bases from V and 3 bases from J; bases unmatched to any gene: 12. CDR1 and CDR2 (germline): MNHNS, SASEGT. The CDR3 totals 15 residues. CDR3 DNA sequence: TGTGCCAGCAACTCCCTCCCGGGAGGATACTACGAGCAGTACTTC. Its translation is CASNSLPGGYYEQYF.

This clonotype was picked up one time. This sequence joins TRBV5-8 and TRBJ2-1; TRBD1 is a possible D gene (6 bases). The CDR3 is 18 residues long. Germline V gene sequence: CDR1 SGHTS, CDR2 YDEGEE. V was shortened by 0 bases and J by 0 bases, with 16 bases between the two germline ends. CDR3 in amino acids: CASSLGWGQGDSYNEQFF. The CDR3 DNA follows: TGTGCCAGCAGCTTGGGATGGGGGCAGGGAGACTCCTACAATGAGCAGTTCTTC.